Below are 13 T cell receptor beta chains sequenced from a single sample in a study of blood T cell repertoires in COVID-19. Here immunoSEQ multiplex PCR was the method, and the copy in TCRdb shows in-frame clones only, minus some. The sample carries about 190,000 clones, roughly 78% recorded once. The sequenced material came from peripheral blood. These receptors originate from a woman over 75 with active or convalescent COVID-19.

V gene TRBV19 combines with J gene TRBJ2-5; 8 bases agree with TRBD1. CDR3 length: 16 amino acids. Germline V lookup: CDR1 LNHDA, CDR2 SQIVND (reference sequence). The junction had 9 bases not matched to a gene; V was cut back by 4 bases and J by 2 bases. CDR3 protein: CASSTRGRGEQETQYF. CDR3 sequence (DNA): TGTGCCAGTAGTACCAGGGGGCGCGGTGAGCAAGAGACCCAGTACTTC.

V and J are TRBV7-2 and TRBJ1-3; D is unresolved. The CDR3 loop spans 18 amino acids. The germline V gene has CDR1 SGHTA and CDR2 FQGNSA. V was trimmed by 1 base and J by 0 bases, leaving 16 bases between them. CDR3 residues: CASSLVGRKSLSGNTIYF. The CDR3 region has the DNA TGTGCCAGCAGCTTAGTGGGCAGAAAAAGCCTCTCTGGAAACACCATATATTTT.

V gene TRBV6-5 combines with J gene TRBJ1-1; D not certain. The CDR3 has 11 residues. Germline CDR1 MNHEY, CDR2 SVGAGI. V was shortened by 7 bases and J by 4 bases, with 7 bases between the two germline ends. CDR3 protein: CASTGFTEAFF. CDR3 DNA sequence: TGTGCCAGCACCGGGTTCACTGAAGCTTTCTTT.

The chain has TRBV7-9 and TRBJ2-2; D is undetermined. The ends were cut back, 3 bases at V and 8 bases at J, with 16 bases in the middle. The CDR3 contains 15 residues. From germline, CDR1 is SEHNR and CDR2 FQNEAQ (reference sequence). DNA for the CDR3: TGTGCCAGCAGCTTTCCCCTGCAGAAACGAGGGGAGCTGTTTTTT. Protein sequence: CASSFPLQKRGELFF.

The rearrangement joins TRBV5-1 to TRBJ2-3; tentative D call: TRBD2 (6 bases). This CDR3 has 16 residues. Per germline, CDR1 SGHRS and CDR2 YFSETQ. The V end lost 4 bases, the J end lost 5 bases, and 20 bases lay between the germline ends. Written as DNA, the CDR3 is TGCGCCAGCAGCATCGACAACCCCGTGGGGGGAGATACGCAGTATTTT. Translating gives CASSIDNPVGGDTQYF.

To note about this clone: A junction end diverges from the germline sequence, so it may reflect a read error. The rearrangement uses TRBV12-3 or TRBV12-4 and TRBJ1-1; D is possibly TRBD1 (6 bases). This CDR3 has 13 amino acids. CDR3 sequence: CANSFFRGSEAFF. The CDR3 nucleotides are TGTGCCAACAGTTTTTTTAGGGGGTCTGAAGCTTTCTTT.

The rearrangement uses TRBV20-1 and TRBJ1-2; possibly TRBD1 for D (6 bases). This CDR3 has 14 residues. Germline assignment: CDR1 DFQATT and CDR2 SNEGSKA (reference sequence). Trimming shortened V by 3 bases and J by 6 bases, and 17 bases separated the two germline ends. The CDR3 bases are TGCAGTGCTAGTGGACAGCCCCAAGGGGATGGCTACACCTTC. Translated: CSASGQPQGDGYTF.

V usage is TRBV2 and J usage is TRBJ2-7; possibly TRBD1 for D (6 bases). Germline lookup yields CDR1 SNHLY and CDR2 FYNNEI. Trimming removed 1 base at V and 1 base at J, with 14 bases between. The length of the CDR3 is 16 residues. The CDR3 coding sequence is TGTGCCAGCAGTGAAGGGAACAGGGCCGGATCCTACGAGCAGTACTTC. Its protein is CASSEGNRAGSYEQYF.

The chain links TRBV3-1 (or the pseudogene TRBV3-2) to TRBJ2-2, with 10 bases matching TRBD1. CDR1 is LGHDT and CDR2 is YNNKEL in the germline V gene (reference sequence). The CDR3 length is 17 residues. V lost 0 bases to trimming and J lost 9 bases; unmatched junction nucleotides: 10. The CDR3 loop reads CASSQEFGSGQGRELFF. In DNA form, the CDR3 reads TGTGCCAGCAGCCAAGAATTTGGTTCGGGACAGGGGAGGGAGCTGTTTTTT.

The V gene is TRBV6-5, the J gene TRBJ1-1; D is unresolved. CDR1 is MNHEY and CDR2 is SVGAGI in the germline V gene. V shed 0 bases and J shed 7 bases, with 12 bases lying between them. The CDR3 is made up of 14 amino acids. CDR3 DNA sequence: TGTGCCAGCAGTTACTCGATTCGGGAGGTTGAAGCTTTCTTT. Amino acids: CASSYSIREVEAFF.

This clone came up once. In nucleotides, the CDR3 is TGTGCCAGCAGCCTAAGCGGGGCCCCTGCAACGGATACGCAGTATTTT. Its translation: CASSLSGAPATDTQYF. The genes are TRBV4-2 and TRBJ2-3; 7 bases agree with TRBD2. Germline CDR1 LGHNA, CDR2 YNFKEQ. The CDR3 has 16 amino acids. The V gene end was trimmed by 4 bases and the J gene end by 6 bases; junction bases not matched to a gene: 13.

This sequence joins TRBV28 and TRBJ1-6; D perhaps matches TRBD1 (5 bases). The CDR3 is 15 amino acids. Germline CDR1 MDHEN, CDR2 SYDVKM. Trimming removed 7 bases from V and 0 bases from J, with 10 bases in between. This CDR3 is CASMGQYSYNSPLHF. CDR3 DNA: TGTGCCAGCATGGGGCAGTACTCCTATAATTCACCCCTCCACTTT.

This clone has only a few counts. The chain uses TRBV18 and TRBJ1-2, with D perhaps TRBD1 (6 bases). This CDR3 is 11 amino acids long. Germline loops: CDR1 KGHSH, CDR2 LQKENI. The germline V and J ends were trimmed by 6 bases and 7 bases, with 9 bases remaining between them. The CDR3 bases are TGTGCCAGCTCGTCCAGGGGTGGCTACACCTTC. Translation gives CASSSRGGYTF.